The 4 T cell receptor beta chains listed next were all sequenced from one sample in a study of T cells in Graves' hyperthyroidism and ophthalmopathy. RNA transcripts were the template for amplifying TCR beta CDR3 regions. Primed by the HTBI set, a first-round RT-PCR was run on the TCR CDR3. MiXCR, applied by TCRdb to the multiplex PCR reads, yields one record per CDR3 protein. This repertoire shows about 570,000 distinct CDR3 sequences, 35% to 55% found once; its top ten account for around 19%. Sequencing input: peripheral blood or thyroid tissue (not recorded which). These receptors were taken from an adult woman with Graves' disease, either hyperthyroidism or ophthalmopathy (not recorded which).

This clonotype was detected many times. J is TRBJ1-2 and V is TRBV7-9; 7 positions match TRBD1. Germline V gives CDR1 SEHNR, CDR2 FQNEAQ (reference sequence). The J segment lost 8 bases and the V segment lost 5 bases, leaving 5 bases of the junction unmatched. The CDR3 has 12 amino acids. The CDR3 sequence: CASSPGQAGYTF. The CDR3 nucleotides are TGTGCCAGCAGCCCTGGACAGGCGGGCTACACCTTC.

This clonotype was picked up a small number of times. V and J are TRBV25-1 and TRBJ2-7; TRBD2 matches 8 bases. Germline CDR1 MGHDK, CDR2 SYGVNS. CDR3 length: 14 residues. V trimming: 3 bases; J trimming: 3 bases; junction bases outside the gene matches: 4. CDR3 DNA: TGTGCCAGCAGTGAGGCGGGGGGAGACTACGAGCAGTACTTC. Its translation: CASSEAGGDYEQYF.

In its sample, this clonotype was seen many times. V is TRBV20-1 and J is TRBJ1-2; 8 positions match TRBD1. The CDR3 loop spans 16 amino acids. Germline assignment: CDR1 DFQATT and CDR2 SNEGSKA (reference sequence). V lost 6 bases and J lost 4; bases outside the gene matches: 16. CDR3 amino acids: CSAFFTSGQVSYGYTF. The CDR3, as DNA: TGCAGTGCCTTCTTTACCTCGGGACAGGTCTCCTATGGCTACACCTTC.

The chain uses TRBV20-1 and TRBJ2-5; D is possibly TRBD1 (6 bases). V was cut by 5 bases and J by 4 bases, with 17 bases left in between. CDR3 length: 14 residues. The germline CDR1 and CDR2 sequences are DFQATT and SNEGSKA (reference sequence). The CDR3 sequence is CSAEDRTGRETQYF. The DNA of the CDR3 is TGCAGTGCTGAAGACCGTACAGGGAGAGAGACCCAGTACTTC.